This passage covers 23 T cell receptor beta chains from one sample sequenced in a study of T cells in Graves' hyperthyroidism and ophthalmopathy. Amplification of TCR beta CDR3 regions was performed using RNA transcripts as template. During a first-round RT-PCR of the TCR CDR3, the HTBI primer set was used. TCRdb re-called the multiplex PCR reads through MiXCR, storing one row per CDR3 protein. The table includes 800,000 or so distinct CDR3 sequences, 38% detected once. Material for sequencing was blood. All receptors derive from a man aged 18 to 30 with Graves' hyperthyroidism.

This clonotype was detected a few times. For the CDR3, the DNA is TGTGCCAGCAGCAACAGGGGTGAAGCTTTCTTT. Amino acids: CASSNRGEAFF. This chain links TRBV7-2 with TRBJ1-1; 7 nucleotides line up with TRBD1. CDR1 is SGHTA and CDR2 is FQGNSA in the germline V gene. V lost 5 bases to trimming and J lost 7 bases; unmatched junction nucleotides: 1. CDR3 length equals 11 residues.

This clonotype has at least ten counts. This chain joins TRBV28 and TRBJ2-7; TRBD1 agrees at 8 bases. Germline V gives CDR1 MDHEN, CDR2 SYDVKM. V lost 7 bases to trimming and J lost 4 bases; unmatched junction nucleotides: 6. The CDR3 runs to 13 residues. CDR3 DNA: TGTGCCAGCACGACAGGGGCAAAGTACGAGCAGTACTTC. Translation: CASTTGAKYEQYF.

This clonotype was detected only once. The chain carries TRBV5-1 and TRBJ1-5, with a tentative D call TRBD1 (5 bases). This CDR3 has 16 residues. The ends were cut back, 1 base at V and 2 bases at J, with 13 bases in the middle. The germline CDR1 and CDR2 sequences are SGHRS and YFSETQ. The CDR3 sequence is CASSLPGGEGNQPQHF. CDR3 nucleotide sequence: TGCGCCAGCAGCTTGCCCGGGGGGGAGGGCAATCAGCCCCAGCATTTT. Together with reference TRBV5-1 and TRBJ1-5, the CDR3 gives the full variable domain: KAGVTQTPRYLIKTRGQQVTLSCSPISGHRSVSWYQQTPGQGLQFLFEYFSETQRNKGNFPGRFSGRQFSNSRSEMNVSTLELGDSALYLCASSLPGGEGNQPQHFGDGTRLSIL.

In DNA form, the CDR3 reads TGTGCCAGCAGTCCCCCGGGTAATGAAGCTTTCTTT. Translated, it gives CASSPPGNEAFF. This rearrangement joins TRBV12-3 or TRBV12-4 to TRBJ1-1; no reliable D call. The CDR3 length is 12 residues. V gave up 5 bases and J gave up 7 bases, with 11 bases separating them.

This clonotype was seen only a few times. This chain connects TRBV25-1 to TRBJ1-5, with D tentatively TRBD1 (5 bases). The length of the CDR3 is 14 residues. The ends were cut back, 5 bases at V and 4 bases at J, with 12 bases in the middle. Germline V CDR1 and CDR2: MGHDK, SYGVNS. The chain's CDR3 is CASSRGTVNQPQHF. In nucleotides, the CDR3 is TGTGCCAGCAGTCGTGGGACGGTTAATCAGCCCCAGCATTTT.

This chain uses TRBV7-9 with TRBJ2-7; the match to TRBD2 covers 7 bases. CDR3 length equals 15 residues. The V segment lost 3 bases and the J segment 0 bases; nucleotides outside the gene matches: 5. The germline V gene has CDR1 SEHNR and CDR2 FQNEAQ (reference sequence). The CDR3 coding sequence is TGTGCCAGCAGCTTCCGGGGAGGGGACTCCTACGAGCAGTACTTC. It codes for CASSFRGGDSYEQYF.

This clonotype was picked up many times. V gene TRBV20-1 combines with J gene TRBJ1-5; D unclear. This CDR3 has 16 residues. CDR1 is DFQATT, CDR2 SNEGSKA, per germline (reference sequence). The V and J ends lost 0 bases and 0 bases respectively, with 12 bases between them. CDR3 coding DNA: TGCAGTGCTAGAGATCCACTGCCGGATAGCAATCAGCCCCAGCATTTT. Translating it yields CSARDPLPDSNQPQHF.

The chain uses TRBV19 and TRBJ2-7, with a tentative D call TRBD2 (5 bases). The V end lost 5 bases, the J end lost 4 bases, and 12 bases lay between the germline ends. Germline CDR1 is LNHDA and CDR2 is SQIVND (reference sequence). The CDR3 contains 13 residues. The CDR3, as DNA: TGTGCCAGTAGTGGACTGGTCGGATACGAGCAGTACTTC. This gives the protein CASSGLVGYEQYF.

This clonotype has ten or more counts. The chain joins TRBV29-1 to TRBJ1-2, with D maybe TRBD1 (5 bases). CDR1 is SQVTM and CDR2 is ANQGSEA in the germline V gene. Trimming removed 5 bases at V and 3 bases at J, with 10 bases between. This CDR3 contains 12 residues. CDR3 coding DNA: TGCAGCGTTAGTAGGGGAGACTATGGCTACACCTTC. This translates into CSVSRGDYGYTF.

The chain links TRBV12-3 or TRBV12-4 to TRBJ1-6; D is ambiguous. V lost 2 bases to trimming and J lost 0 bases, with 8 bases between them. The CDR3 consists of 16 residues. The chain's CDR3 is CASSLRSSSYNSPLHF. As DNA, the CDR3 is TGTGCCAGCAGTTTACGTTCTAGCTCCTATAATTCACCCCTCCACTTT.

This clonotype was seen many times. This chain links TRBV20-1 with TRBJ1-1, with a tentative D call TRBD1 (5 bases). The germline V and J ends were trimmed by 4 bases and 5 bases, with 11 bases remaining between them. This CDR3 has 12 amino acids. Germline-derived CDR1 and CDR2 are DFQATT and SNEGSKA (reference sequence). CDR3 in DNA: TGCAGTGCTACTCCGGGACCTACTGAAGCTTTCTTT. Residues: CSATPGPTEAFF.

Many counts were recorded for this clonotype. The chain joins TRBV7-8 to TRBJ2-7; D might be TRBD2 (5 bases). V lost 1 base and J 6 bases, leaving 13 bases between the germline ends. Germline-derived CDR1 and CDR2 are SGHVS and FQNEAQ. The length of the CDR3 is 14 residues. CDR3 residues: CASSLVGSVGEQYF. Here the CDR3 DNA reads TGTGCCAGCAGCTTAGTGGGTAGCGTTGGCGAGCAGTACTTC.

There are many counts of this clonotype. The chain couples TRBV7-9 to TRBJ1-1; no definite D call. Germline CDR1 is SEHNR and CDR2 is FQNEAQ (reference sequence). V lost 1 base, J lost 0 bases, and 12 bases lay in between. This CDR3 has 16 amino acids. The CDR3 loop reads CASSLGGRLMNTEAFF. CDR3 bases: TGTGCCAGCAGCTTAGGAGGGAGGTTAATGAACACTGAAGCTTTCTTT.

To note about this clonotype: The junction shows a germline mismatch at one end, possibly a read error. The CDR3 reads CASTQPGTGFEELFF. For the CDR3, the DNA is TGTGCCAGCACCCAGCCCGGGACAGGGTTTGAAGAACTGTTTTTT. The rearrangement uses TRBV7-9 and TRBJ1-4; TRBD1 aligns across 9 bases. Germline loops: CDR1 SEHNR, CDR2 FQNEAQ (reference sequence). This CDR3 is 15 amino acids long.

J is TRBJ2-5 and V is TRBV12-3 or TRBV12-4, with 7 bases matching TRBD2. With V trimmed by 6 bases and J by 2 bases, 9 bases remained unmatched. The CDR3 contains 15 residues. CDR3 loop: CASSLGLVGQETQYF. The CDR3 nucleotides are TGTGCCAGCAGCCTTGGACTAGTTGGGCAAGAGACCCAGTACTTC.

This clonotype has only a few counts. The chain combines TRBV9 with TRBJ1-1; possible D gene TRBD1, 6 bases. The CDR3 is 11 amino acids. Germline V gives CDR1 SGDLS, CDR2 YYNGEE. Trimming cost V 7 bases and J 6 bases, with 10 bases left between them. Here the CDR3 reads CASQGSSEAFF. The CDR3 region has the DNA TGTGCCAGCCAGGGGAGTTCTGAAGCTTTCTTT.

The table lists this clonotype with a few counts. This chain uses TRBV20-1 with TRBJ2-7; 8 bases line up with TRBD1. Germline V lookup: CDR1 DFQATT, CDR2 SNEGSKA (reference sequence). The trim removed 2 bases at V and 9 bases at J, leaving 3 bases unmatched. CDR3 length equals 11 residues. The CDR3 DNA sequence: TGCAGTGCTAGATCCACAGGGGGGCAGTACTTC. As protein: CSARSTGGQYF.

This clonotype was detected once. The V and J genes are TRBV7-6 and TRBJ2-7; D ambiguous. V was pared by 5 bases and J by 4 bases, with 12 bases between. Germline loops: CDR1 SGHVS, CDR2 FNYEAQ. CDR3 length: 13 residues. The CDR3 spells CASSMDGSYEQYF. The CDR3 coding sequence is TGTGCCAGCAGCATGGACGGTAGTTACGAGCAGTACTTC.

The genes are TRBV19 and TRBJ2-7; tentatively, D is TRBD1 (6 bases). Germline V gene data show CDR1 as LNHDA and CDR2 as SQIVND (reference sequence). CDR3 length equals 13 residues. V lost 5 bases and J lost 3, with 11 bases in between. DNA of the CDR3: TGTGCCAGTAGTGCTGGACAGTACTACGAGCAGTACTTC. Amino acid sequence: CASSAGQYYEQYF.

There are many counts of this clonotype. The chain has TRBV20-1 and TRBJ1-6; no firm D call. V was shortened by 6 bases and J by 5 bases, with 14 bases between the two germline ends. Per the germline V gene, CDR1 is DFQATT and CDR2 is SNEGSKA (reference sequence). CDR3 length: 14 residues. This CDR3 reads CSATWGGNNSPLHF. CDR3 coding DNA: TGCAGTGCCACCTGGGGAGGGAATAATTCACCCCTCCACTTT.

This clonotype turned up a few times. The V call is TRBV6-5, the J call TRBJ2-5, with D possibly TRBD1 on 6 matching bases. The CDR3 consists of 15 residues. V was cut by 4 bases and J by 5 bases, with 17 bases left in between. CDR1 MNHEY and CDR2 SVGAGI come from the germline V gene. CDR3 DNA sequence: TGTGCCAGCAGTTGGGGCGGTGGGGGCGGGGAGACCCAGTACTTC. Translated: CASSWGGGGGETQYF.

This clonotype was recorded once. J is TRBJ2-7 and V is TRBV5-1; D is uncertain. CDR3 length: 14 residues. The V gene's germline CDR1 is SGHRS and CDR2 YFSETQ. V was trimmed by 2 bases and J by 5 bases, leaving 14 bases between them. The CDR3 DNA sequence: TGCGCCAGCAGCTTAAGGGCCTTTCGGAACGAGCAGTACTTC. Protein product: CASSLRAFRNEQYF.

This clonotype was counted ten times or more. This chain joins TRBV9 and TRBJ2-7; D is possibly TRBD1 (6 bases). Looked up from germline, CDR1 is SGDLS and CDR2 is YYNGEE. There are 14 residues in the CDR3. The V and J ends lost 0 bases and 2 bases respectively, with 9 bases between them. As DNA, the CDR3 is TGTGCCAGCAGCGTAGGACAGGACCCCTACGAGCAGTACTTC. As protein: CASSVGQDPYEQYF.